Presented here are 18 T cell receptor beta chains from one specimen sequenced in a study of T cell clones after liver transplantation. Here immunoSEQ multiplex PCR was the method, and the copy in TCRdb shows in-frame clones only, minus some. The data contain 24,000 or so clones, roughly 69% of them singletons. This material consisted of CD4+ T cells from blood, taken before liver transplant. The receptors derive from a human donor who received a liver transplant.

V gene TRBV6-5 combines with J gene TRBJ1-2; weak D call: TRBD1 (5 bases). V lost 6 bases, J lost 6 bases, and 14 bases lay in between. Germline CDR1 MNHEY, CDR2 SVGAGI. The CDR3 contains 13 residues. The CDR3 protein is CASSPTWGHGYTF. CDR3 coding DNA: TGTGCCAGCAGCCCTACGTGGGGACATGGCTACACCTTC.

J is TRBJ1-1 and V is TRBV6-1; the D gene is possibly TRBD1 (5 bases). CDR1 is MNHNS and CDR2 is SASEGT in the germline V gene. Trimming stripped 4 bases from V and 5 bases from J, with 20 bases between. The CDR3 length is 16 residues. The CDR3 nucleotides read TGTGCCAGCAGTGGTATTCCGGGACGTGAGGGAACTGAAGCTTTCTTT. Encoded protein: CASSGIPGREGTEAFF.

This clone was observed a handful of times. V and J are TRBV5-1 and TRBJ1-1; 9 bases are a match to TRBD1. V lost 5 bases to trimming and J lost 1 base; unmatched junction nucleotides: 9. Germline V gene lookup returns CDR1 SGHRS and CDR2 YFSETQ. The CDR3 is 16 residues long. CDR3 in DNA: TGCGCCAGCAGTCCAGAACAGGGGGCGAGGAACACTGAAGCTTTCTTT. Translated, it gives CASSPEQGARNTEAFF. The whole variable domain, remainder taken from reference TRBV5-1 and TRBJ1-1, is KAGVTQTPRYLIKTRGQQVTLSCSPISGHRSVSWYQQTPGQGLQFLFEYFSETQRNKGNFPGRFSGRQFSNSRSEMNVSTLELGDSALYLCASSPEQGARNTEAFFGQGTRLTVV.

The V gene is TRBV7-2, the J gene TRBJ2-5; no definite D call. Trimming removed 1 base at V and 0 bases at J, with 6 bases between. CDR3 size: 14 residues. CDR1 and CDR2 from the germline V gene are SGHTA and FQGNSA. CDR3 DNA: TGTGCCAGCAGCTTAGATAACAACCAAGAGACCCAGTACTTC. Its protein is CASSLDNNQETQYF.

The rearrangement links TRBV7-9 to TRBJ2-1, with a tentative D call TRBD1 (6 bases). The CDR3 is 14 residues long. Looked up from germline, CDR1 is SEHNR and CDR2 is FQNEAQ (reference sequence). Trimming left V 5 bases short and J 5 bases short, with 13 bases between. CDR3 nucleotides: TGTGCCAGCAGCCCTGGTGAGGGGGACAATGAGCAGTTCTTC. Its translation is CASSPGEGDNEQFF.

This clone has only a few counts. The chain recombines TRBV5-1 with TRBJ1-6, with D tentatively TRBD1 (5 bases). V was cut by 0 bases and J by 7 bases, with 8 bases left in between. This CDR3 has 14 amino acids. Germline CDR1 SGHRS, CDR2 YFSETQ. The CDR3: CASSLDGANSPLHF. The CDR3 DNA is TGCGCCAGCAGCTTGGATGGGGCGAATTCACCCCTCCACTTT.

V gene TRBV7-2 combines with J gene TRBJ2-1; 8 bases line up with TRBD2. This CDR3 has 17 residues. V shed 0 bases and J 3 bases; nucleotides not matched to a gene: 7. Germline V gene data show CDR1 as SGHTA and CDR2 as FQGNSA. The CDR3 DNA is TGTGCCAGCAGCTTAGCGCAGGGGACTAGACGCTACAATGAGCAGTTCTTC. This codes for CASSLAQGTRRYNEQFF.

This clone was seen more than once but under ten times. V is TRBV19 and J is TRBJ1-6, with 9 bases that match TRBD1. Germline CDR1 and CDR2: LNHDA and SQIVND (reference sequence). The CDR3 consists of 15 residues. Trimming took 3 bases from V and 9 from J; bases not matched to a gene: 6. The CDR3 is CASSIHGTGTSPLHF. For the CDR3, the DNA is TGTGCCAGTAGTATCCACGGGACAGGGACTTCACCCCTCCACTTT.

The chain has TRBV7-2 and TRBJ1-2, with 7 positions matching TRBD1. The CDR3 runs to 15 residues. The germline V gene encodes CDR1 SGHTA and CDR2 FQGNSA. V lost 5 bases to trimming and J lost 8 bases; unmatched junction nucleotides: 14. The CDR3 DNA follows: TGTGCCAGCAGCATCCGGGACAGCGACTTCGGGGGCTACACCTTC. Translation: CASSIRDSDFGGYTF.

The chain recombines TRBV7-2 with TRBJ1-2; D is uncertain. The CDR3 length is 14 residues. V was trimmed by 1 base and J by 0 bases, leaving 6 bases between them. Germline V lookup: CDR1 SGHTA, CDR2 FQGNSA. This chain's CDR3 is CASSLDPANYGYTF. The CDR3 bases are TGTGCCAGCAGCTTAGATCCAGCTAACTATGGCTACACCTTC.

The chain has TRBV6-6 and TRBJ1-1, with a tentative D call TRBD1 (5 bases). Germline V lookup: CDR1 MNHNY, CDR2 SVGAGI (reference sequence). CDR3 length: 13 residues. V lost 6 bases, J lost 8 bases, and 16 bases lay in between. The CDR3 bases are TGTGCCAGCAGACCAGACAGTACAAGAGAAGCTTTCTTT. The encoded protein is CASRPDSTREAFF.

The CDR3 bases are TGTGCCGGAAGCCCGGAGACTAGCACAGATACGCAGTATTTT. It yields the protein CAGSPETSTDTQYF. The genes are TRBV18 and TRBJ2-3; D not resolved. Germline values: CDR1 KGHSH, CDR2 LQKENI. The CDR3 is 14 amino acids. Trimming took off 11 bases at V and 0 bases at J, with 15 bases between the two ends.

This clone came up a few times. This chain links TRBV10-2 with TRBJ2-3; D gene unclear. CDR1 WSHSY and CDR2 SAAADI come from the germline V gene. The CDR3 is 11 residues long. The ends were cut back, 10 bases at V and 0 bases at J, with 5 bases in the middle. CDR3 coding DNA: TGCGCCACGCGGAGCACAGATACGCAGTATTTT. Protein sequence: CATRSTDTQYF.

This clone was seen a few times. The chain combines TRBV11-2 with TRBJ2-1; 11 bases match TRBD2. Germline loops: CDR1 SGHAT, CDR2 FQNNGV. CDR3 length: 17 residues. J gave up 2 bases and V 1 base, and 4 bases lay outside the gene matches. DNA for the CDR3: TGTGCCAGCAGCTTAGGTAATAGCGGGAGGGCCTACAATGAGCAGTTCTTC. Translating it yields CASSLGNSGRAYNEQFF.

V is TRBV9 and J is TRBJ1-2, with unresolved D. CDR3 length: 14 residues. The V gene's germline CDR1 is SGDLS and CDR2 YYNGEE. V shed 0 bases and J shed 4 bases, with 10 bases lying between them. CDR3 loop: CASSVGVSPYGYTF. The CDR3 region has the DNA TGTGCCAGCAGCGTAGGGGTTTCGCCCTATGGCTACACCTTC.

J is TRBJ2-3 and V is TRBV5-1; 10 positions match TRBD2. Per germline, CDR1 SGHRS and CDR2 YFSETQ. The CDR3 sequence is 15 residues long. With V trimmed by 4 bases and J by 1 base, 3 bases remained unmatched. The CDR3 region is CASSPTSGGTDTQYF. The CDR3 DNA reads as TGCGCCAGCAGCCCTACTAGCGGGGGCACAGATACGCAGTATTTT. The whole variable domain, filled in from reference TRBV5-1 and TRBJ2-3, reads KAGVTQTPRYLIKTRGQQVTLSCSPISGHRSVSWYQQTPGQGLQFLFEYFSETQRNKGNFPGRFSGRQFSNSRSEMNVSTLELGDSALYLCASSPTSGGTDTQYFGPGTRLTVL.

The sample holds a few counts of this clone. This chain connects TRBV9 to TRBJ2-5, with D hard to call. This CDR3 is 15 amino acids long. V lost 0 bases, J lost 2 bases, and 11 bases lay in between. Germline V lookup: CDR1 SGDLS, CDR2 YYNGEE. CDR3 in DNA: TGTGCCAGCAGCGTAGGGTGGGCGAAACAAGAGACCCAGTACTTC. Residues: CASSVGWAKQETQYF.

The rearrangement links TRBV7-9 to TRBJ2-6, with 8 bases that match TRBD1. Germline V gives CDR1 SEHNR, CDR2 FQNEAQ (reference sequence). The CDR3 is 18 amino acids. With 4 bases clipped from V and 0 bases from J, the junction kept 8 bases outside the gene matches. CDR3 amino acids: CASSSDRGTSSGANVLTF. CDR3 coding DNA: TGTGCCAGCAGCTCCGACAGGGGAACTAGCTCTGGGGCCAACGTCCTGACTTTC.